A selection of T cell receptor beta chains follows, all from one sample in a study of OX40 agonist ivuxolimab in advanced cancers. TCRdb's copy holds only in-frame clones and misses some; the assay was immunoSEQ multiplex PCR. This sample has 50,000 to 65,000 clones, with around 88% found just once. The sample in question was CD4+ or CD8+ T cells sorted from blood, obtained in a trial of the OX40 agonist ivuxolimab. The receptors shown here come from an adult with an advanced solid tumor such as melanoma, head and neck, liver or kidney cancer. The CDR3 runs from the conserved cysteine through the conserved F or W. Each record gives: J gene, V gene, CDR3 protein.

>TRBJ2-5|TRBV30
CAWSPGQGVETQYF
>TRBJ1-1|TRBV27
CASSSRQGKVNTEAFF
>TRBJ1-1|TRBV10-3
CAISGEVTAFF
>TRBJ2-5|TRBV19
CASSIAGQGTTQETQYF
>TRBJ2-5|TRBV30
CAWSVLEWSQETQYF
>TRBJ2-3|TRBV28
CASSPVITGAIDTQYF
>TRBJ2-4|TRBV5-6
CASSLGWAKNIQYF
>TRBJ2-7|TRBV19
CASSIAGTGMSYEQYF
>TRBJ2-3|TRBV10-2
CASREGGDTQYF
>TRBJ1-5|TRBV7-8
CASSPMGGNQPQHF
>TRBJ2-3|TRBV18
CASSPRTADTQYF
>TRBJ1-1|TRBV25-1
CASSEPGTGGTEAFF
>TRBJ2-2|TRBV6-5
CASFTGGGGELFF
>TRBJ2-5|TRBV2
CASSGSTGAETQYF
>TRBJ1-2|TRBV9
CASSETDNYGYTF
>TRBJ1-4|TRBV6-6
CASVGVVGEKLFF
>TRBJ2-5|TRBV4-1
CASSQMGQGQETQYF
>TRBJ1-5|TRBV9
CASSVAERQPQHF
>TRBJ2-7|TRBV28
CASLPTRGGVYEQYF
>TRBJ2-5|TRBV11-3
CASSLVSQETQYF
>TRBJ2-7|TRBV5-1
CASREGQTSYEQYF
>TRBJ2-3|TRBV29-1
CSVVRDRASDTQYF
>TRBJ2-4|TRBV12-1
CASSLVGRNIQYF
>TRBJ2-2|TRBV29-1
CSVPGPESNTGELFF